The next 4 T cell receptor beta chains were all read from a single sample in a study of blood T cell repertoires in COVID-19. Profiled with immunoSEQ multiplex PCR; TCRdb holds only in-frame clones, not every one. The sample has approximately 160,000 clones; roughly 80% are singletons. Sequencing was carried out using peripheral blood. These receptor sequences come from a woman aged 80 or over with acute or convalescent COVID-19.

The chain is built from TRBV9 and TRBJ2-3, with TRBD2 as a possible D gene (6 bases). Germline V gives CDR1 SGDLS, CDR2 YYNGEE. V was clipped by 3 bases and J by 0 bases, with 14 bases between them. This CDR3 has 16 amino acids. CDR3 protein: CASSGTSRSSTDTQYF. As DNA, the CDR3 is TGTGCCAGCAGCGGAACTAGCAGATCTAGCACAGATACGCAGTATTTT.

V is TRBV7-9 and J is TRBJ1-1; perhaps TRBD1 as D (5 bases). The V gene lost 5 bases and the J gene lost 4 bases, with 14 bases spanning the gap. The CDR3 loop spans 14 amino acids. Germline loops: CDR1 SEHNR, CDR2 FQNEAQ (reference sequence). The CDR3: CASSSRGAITEAFF. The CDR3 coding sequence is TGTGCCAGCAGCAGCCGTGGGGCGATCACTGAAGCTTTCTTT.

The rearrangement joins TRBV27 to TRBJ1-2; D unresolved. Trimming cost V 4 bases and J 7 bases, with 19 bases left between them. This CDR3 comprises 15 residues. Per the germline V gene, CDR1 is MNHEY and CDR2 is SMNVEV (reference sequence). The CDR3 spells CASSSEAKVTIGYTF. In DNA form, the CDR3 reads TGTGCCAGCAGTTCCGAAGCTAAGGTTACTATTGGCTACACCTTC.

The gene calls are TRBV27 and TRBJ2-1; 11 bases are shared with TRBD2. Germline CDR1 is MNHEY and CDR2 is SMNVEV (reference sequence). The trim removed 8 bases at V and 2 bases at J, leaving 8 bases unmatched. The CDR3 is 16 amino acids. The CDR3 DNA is TGTGCCAGCGGGAAGCTAGCGGGGGGTCCCTACAATGAGCAGTTCTTC. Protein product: CASGKLAGGPYNEQFF.